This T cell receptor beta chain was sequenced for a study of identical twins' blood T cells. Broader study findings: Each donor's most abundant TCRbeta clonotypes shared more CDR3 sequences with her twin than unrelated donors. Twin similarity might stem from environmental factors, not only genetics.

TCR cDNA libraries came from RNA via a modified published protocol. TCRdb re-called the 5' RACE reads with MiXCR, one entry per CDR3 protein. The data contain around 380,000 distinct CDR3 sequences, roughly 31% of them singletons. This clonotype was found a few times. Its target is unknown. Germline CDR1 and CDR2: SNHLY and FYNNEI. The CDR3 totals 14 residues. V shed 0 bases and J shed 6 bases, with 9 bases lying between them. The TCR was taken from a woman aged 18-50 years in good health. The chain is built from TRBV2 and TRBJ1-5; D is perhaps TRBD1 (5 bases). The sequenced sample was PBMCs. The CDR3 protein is CASSEAWQGQPQHF. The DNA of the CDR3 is TGTGCCAGCAGTGAAGCATGGCAGGGTCAGCCCCAGCATTTT.